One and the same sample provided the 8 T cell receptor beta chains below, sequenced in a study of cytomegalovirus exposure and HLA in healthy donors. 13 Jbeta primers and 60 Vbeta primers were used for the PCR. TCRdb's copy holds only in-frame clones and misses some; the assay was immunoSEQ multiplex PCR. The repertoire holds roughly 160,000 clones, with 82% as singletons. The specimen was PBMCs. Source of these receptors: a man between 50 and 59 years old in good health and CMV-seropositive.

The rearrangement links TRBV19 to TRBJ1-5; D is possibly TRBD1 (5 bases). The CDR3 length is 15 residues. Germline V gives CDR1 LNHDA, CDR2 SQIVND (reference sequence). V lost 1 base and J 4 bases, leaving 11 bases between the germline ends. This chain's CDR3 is CASSIGAGLNQPQHF. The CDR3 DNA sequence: TGTGCCAGTAGTATAGGAGCAGGGCTAAATCAGCCCCAGCATTTT.

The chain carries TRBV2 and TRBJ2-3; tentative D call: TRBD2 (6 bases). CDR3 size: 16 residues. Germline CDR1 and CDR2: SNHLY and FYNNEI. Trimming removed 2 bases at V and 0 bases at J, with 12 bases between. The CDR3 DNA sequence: TGTGCCAGCAGTGAATCTGTCGGGGGAAGCACAGATACGCAGTATTTT. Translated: CASSESVGGSTDTQYF.

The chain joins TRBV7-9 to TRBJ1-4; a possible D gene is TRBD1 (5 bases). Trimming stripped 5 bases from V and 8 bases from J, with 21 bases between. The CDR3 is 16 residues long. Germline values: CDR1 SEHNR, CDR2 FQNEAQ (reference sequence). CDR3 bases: TGTGCCAGCAGCCTTTGGGGGGTAAAAGACAGAGAAAAACTGTTTTTT. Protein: CASSLWGVKDREKLFF. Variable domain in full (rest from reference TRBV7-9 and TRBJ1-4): DTGVSQNPRHKITKRGQNVTFRCDPISEHNRLYWYRQTLGQGPEFLTYFQNEAQLEKSRLLSDRFSAERPKGSFSTLEIQRTEQGDSAMYLCASSLWGVKDREKLFFGSGTQLSVL.

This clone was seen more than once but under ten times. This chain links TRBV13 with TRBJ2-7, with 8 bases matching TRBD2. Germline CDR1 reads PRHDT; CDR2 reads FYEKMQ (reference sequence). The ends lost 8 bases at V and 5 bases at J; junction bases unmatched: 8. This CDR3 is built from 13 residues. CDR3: CASSRGGVNEQYF. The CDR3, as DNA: TGTGCCAGCTCCCGGGGGGGCGTCAACGAGCAGTACTTC.

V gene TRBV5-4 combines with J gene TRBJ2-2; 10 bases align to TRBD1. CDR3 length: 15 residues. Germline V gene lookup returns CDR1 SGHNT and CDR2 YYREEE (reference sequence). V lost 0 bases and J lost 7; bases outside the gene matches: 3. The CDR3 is CASSLGQGAVGELFF. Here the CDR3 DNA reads TGTGCCAGCAGCTTGGGACAGGGGGCCGTCGGGGAGCTGTTTTTT.

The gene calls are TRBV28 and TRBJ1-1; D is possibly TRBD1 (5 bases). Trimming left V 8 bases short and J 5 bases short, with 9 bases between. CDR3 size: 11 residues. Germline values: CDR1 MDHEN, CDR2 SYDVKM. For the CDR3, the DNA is TGTGCCAGCGGGGGGTCGACTGAAGCTTTCTTT. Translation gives CASGGSTEAFF.

DNA for the CDR3: TGTGCCAGCAGCTTATGGACAGGAACAGATACGCAGTATTTT. Its translation: CASSLWTGTDTQYF. The chain uses TRBV7-9 and TRBJ2-3; 7 bases line up with TRBD1. The CDR3 contains 14 residues. With V trimmed by 2 bases and J by 3 bases, 2 bases remained unmatched. Germline V gives CDR1 SEHNR, CDR2 FQNEAQ (reference sequence).

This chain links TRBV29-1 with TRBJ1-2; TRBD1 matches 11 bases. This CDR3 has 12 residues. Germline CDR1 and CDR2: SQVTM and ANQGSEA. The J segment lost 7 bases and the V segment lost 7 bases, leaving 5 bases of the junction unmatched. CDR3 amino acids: CSDWTGGGGYTF. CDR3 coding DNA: TGCAGCGATTGGACAGGGGGCGGTGGCTACACCTTC.